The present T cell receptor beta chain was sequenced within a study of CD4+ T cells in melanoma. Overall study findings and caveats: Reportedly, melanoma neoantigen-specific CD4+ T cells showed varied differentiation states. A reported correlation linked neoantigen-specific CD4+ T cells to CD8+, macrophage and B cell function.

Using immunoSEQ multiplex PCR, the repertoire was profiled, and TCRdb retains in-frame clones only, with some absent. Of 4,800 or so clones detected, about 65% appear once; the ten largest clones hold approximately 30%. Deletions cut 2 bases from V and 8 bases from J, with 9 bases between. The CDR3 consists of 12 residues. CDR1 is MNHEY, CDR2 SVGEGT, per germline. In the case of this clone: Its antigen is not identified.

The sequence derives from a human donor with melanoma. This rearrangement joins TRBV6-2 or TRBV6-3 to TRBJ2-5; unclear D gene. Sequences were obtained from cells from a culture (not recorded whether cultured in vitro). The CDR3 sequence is CASSYDPATQYF. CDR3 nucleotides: TGTGCCAGCAGTTACGACCCGGCCACCCAGTACTTC.